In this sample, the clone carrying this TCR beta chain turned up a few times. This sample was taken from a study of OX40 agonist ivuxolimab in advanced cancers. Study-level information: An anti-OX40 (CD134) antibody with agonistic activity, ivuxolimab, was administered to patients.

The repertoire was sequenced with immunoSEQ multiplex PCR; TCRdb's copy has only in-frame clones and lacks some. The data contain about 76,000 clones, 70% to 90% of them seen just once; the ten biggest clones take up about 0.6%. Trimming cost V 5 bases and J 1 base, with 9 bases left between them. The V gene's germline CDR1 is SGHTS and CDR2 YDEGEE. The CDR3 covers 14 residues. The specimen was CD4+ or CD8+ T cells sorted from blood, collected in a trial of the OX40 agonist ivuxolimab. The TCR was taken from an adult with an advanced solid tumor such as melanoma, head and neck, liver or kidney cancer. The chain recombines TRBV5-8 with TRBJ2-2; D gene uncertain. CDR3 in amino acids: CASRNNLNTGELFF. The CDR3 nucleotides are TGTGCCAGCAGAAATAACTTGAACACCGGGGAGCTGTTTTTT.